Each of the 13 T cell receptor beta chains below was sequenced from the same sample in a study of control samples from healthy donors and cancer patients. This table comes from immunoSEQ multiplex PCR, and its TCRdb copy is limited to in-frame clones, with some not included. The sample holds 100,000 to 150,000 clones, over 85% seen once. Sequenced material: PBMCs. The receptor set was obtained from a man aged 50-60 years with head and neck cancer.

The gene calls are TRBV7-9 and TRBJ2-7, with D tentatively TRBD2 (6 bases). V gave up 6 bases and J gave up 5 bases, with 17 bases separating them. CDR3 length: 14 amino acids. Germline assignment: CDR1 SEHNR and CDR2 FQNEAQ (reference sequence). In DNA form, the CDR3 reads TGTGCCAGCAGTCTAAGACTAGGGGTGAACGAGCAGTACTTC. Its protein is CASSLRLGVNEQYF.

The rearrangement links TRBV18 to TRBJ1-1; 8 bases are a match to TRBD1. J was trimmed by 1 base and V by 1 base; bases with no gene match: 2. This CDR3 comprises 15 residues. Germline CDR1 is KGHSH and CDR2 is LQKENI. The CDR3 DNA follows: TGTGCCAGCTCACCACAGGGGACAGGGAACACTGAAGCTTTCTTT. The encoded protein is CASSPQGTGNTEAFF.

This chain's CDR3 is CASSLEGNNSPLHF. The CDR3 DNA reads TGCGCCAGCAGCTTGGAGGGGAATAATTCACCCCTCCACTTT. The chain employs TRBV5-1 and TRBJ1-6; weak D call: TRBD1 (5 bases). CDR3 length: 14 amino acids. The germline CDR1 and CDR2 sequences are SGHRS and YFSETQ. V was trimmed by 0 bases and J by 5 bases, leaving 6 bases between them.

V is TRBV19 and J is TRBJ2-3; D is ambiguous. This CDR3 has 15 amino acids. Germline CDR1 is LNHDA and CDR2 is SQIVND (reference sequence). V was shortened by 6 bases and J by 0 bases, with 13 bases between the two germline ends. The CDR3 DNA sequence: TGTGCCAGTAGCTTAAAGGTATTCAGCACAGATACGCAGTATTTT. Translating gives CASSLKVFSTDTQYF.

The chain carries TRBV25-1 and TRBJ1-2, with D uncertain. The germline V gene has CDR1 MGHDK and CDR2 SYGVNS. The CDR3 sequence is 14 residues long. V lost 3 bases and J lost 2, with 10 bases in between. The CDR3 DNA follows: TGTGCCAGCAGTGACGAGGCTAGGAACTATGGCTACACCTTC. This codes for CASSDEARNYGYTF.

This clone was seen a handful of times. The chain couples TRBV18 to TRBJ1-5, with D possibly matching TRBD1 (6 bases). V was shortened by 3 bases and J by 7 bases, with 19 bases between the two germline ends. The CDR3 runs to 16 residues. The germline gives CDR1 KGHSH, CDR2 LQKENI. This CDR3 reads CASSPDTGGARQPQHF. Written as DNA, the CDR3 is TGTGCCAGCTCACCCGACACTGGGGGCGCTAGACAGCCCCAGCATTTT.

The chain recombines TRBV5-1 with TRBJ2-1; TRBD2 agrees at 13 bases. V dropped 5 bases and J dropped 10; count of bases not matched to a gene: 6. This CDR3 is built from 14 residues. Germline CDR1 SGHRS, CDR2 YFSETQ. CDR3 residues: CASSPGTSGNEQFF. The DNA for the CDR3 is TGCGCCAGCAGTCCCGGGACTAGCGGGAACGAGCAGTTCTTC.

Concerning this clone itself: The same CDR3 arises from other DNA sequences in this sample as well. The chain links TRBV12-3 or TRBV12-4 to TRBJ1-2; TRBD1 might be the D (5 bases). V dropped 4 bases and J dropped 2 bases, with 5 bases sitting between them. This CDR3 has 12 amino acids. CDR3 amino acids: CASSSGNYGYTF. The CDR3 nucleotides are TGTGCCAGCAGTTCAGGGAACTATGGCTACACCTTC.

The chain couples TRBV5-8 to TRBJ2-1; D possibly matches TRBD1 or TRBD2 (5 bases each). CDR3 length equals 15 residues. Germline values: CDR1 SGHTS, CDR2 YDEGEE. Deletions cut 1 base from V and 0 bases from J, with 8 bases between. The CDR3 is CASSLSGSSYNEQFF. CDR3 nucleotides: TGTGCCAGCAGCTTGTCAGGGAGCTCCTACAATGAGCAGTTCTTC. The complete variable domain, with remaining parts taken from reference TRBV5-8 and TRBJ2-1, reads EAGVTQSPTHLIKTRGQQATLRCSPISGHTSVYWYQQALGLGLQFLLWYDEGEERNRGNFPPRFSGRQFPNYSSELNVNALELEDSALYLCASSLSGSSYNEQFFGPGTRLTVL.

CDR3 amino acids: CASSPFDQAAFF. CDR3 nucleotides: TGTGCCAGCTCACCATTCGACCAGGCGGCTTTCTTT. This chain joins TRBV18 and TRBJ1-1; D is unclear. Per germline, CDR1 KGHSH and CDR2 LQKENI. CDR3 length equals 12 residues. V was pared by 2 bases and J by 11 bases, with 12 bases between.

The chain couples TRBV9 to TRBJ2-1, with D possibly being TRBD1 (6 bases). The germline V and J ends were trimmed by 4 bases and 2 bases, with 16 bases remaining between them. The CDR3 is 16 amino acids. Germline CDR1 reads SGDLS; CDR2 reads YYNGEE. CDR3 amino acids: CASSLRDTRAYNEQFF. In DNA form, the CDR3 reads TGTGCCAGCAGCCTCCGGGACACTCGAGCCTACAATGAGCAGTTCTTC.

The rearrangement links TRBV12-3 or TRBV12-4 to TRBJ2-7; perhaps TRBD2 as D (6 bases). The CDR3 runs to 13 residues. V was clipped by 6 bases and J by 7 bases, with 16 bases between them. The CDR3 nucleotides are TGTGCCAGCAGGCCGCGACTAGTAGGGGAGCAGTACTTC. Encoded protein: CASRPRLVGEQYF.

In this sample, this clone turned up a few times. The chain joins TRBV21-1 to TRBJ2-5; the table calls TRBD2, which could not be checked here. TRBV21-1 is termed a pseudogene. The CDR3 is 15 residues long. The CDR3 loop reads CASSKDRPGSQTQYF. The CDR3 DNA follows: TGTGCCAGCAGCAAAGATCGACCCGGGAGTCAGACCCAGTACTTC.